This T cell receptor (beta chain) emerged from a study of cytomegalovirus exposure and HLA in healthy donors. At the level of the study: The study's early data release held 75 million to 95 million unique TCRs from HLA-typed donors.

Broader study findings: A later analysis associated 15,000 or so TCR beta sequences with HLA alleles at a 0.05 false discovery rate. When presence/absence was analysed, sequencing depth was taken to be roughly uniform across donors.

A note on this clone: As yet, its antigen is unknown.

Healthy people donating bone marrow made up the donors. The PCR employed 60 Vbeta primers together with 13 Jbeta primers. Using immunoSEQ multiplex PCR, the repertoire was profiled, and TCRdb retains in-frame clones only, with some absent. The profile covers about 170,000 clones, with 75% to 90% appearing a single time and around 2.3% taken by the ten largest. This CDR3 contains 13 residues. Germline CDR1 reads SEHNR; CDR2 reads FQNEAQ (reference sequence). Trimming stripped 5 bases from V and 4 bases from J, with 11 bases between. The receptor's source is a male donor in good health and CMV-seronegative. V is TRBV7-9 and J is TRBJ2-5; a possible D gene is TRBD1 (6 bases). Source material: PBMCs. The CDR3, as DNA: TGTGCCAGCAGCCCCACAGGGAGAGAGACCCAGTACTTC. It is translated as CASSPTGRETQYF.